This passage covers 29 T cell receptor beta chains from one sample sequenced in a study of cytomegalovirus exposure and HLA in healthy donors. PCR amplification relied on 60 Vbeta primers (plus 13 Jbeta primers). The assay was immunoSEQ multiplex PCR, and TCRdb's table has in-frame clones only and misses some. The table has 150,000 to 200,000 clones, over 65% seen once; the top ten hold 7.1%. Sequencing input: PBMCs. All receptors come from a man aged 35 to 55 in good health and CMV-seropositive.

This clone has more than one count but fewer than ten. The CDR3 DNA reads as TGCGCCAGCAGCCAAGTAGTAGGGACAGGGGGCCAAGAGACCCAGTACTTC. This translates into CASSQVVGTGGQETQYF. V is TRBV4-3 and J is TRBJ2-5; 11 bases match TRBD1. V lost 1 base and J lost 1; bases outside the gene matches: 5. CDR3 length: 17 residues. Looked up from germline, CDR1 is LGHNA and CDR2 is YSLEER.

The chain combines TRBV4-2 with TRBJ2-7; 7 positions agree with TRBD1. This CDR3 is built from 15 residues. From germline, CDR1 is LGHNA and CDR2 YNFKEQ. Losses at the gene ends were 2 bases for V and 0 bases for J; bases not matched to a gene: 4. The CDR3 here is CASSQKGDSSYEQYF. Here the CDR3 DNA reads TGTGCCAGCAGCCAAAAAGGGGACAGCTCCTACGAGCAGTACTTC.

The chain employs TRBV6-1 and TRBJ1-2; 9 bases map to TRBD1. Germline assignment: CDR1 MNHNS and CDR2 SASEGT. Trimming cost V 3 bases and J 10 bases; bases outside gene matches: 3. The CDR3 covers 12 residues. CDR3 coding DNA: TGTGCCAGCAGTGAGCGGACAGGGGTCTACACCTTC. Its protein is CASSERTGVYTF.

The chain uses TRBV7-3 and TRBJ2-7, with TRBD1 matching 10 bases. CDR1 SGHTA and CDR2 FQGTGA come from the germline V gene. Trimming removed 1 base from V and 2 bases from J; junction bases left unmatched: 20. The CDR3 extends over 21 amino acids. CDR3 residues: CASSLIGPTGTGAFTPYEQYF. As DNA, the CDR3 is TGTGCCAGCAGCTTAATTGGCCCTACCGGGACAGGGGCCTTTACCCCCTACGAGCAGTACTTC.

V gene TRBV5-4 combines with J gene TRBJ2-7; 9 positions match TRBD2. Unmatched junction bases numbered 8, after V lost 4 bases and J lost 0 bases. Germline CDR1 reads SGHNT; CDR2 reads YYREEE (reference sequence). The CDR3 runs 16 residues. This CDR3 reads CASSPGGGGLSYEQYF. For the CDR3, the DNA is TGTGCCAGCAGCCCGGGCGGGGGGGGCCTCTCCTACGAGCAGTACTTC.

The table lists this clone with a few counts. V is TRBV5-1 and J is TRBJ1-4, with a tentative D call TRBD1 (6 bases). Germline CDR1 is SGHRS and CDR2 is YFSETQ. With 4 bases removed from V and 6 bases from J, the gap between germline ends came to 16 bases. CDR3 length: 15 residues. DNA for the CDR3: TGCGCCAGCAGCCTAGGGCAGGGGTTGGATGAAAAACTGTTTTTT. Translated: CASSLGQGLDEKLFF.

The chain carries TRBV19 and TRBJ2-5, with TRBD2 matching 8 bases. Trimming removed 3 bases from V and 5 bases from J; junction bases left unmatched: 8. Germline V gene sequence: CDR1 LNHDA, CDR2 SQIVND (reference sequence). The CDR3 runs 15 residues. The chain's CDR3 is CASSIGGTRDETQYF. CDR3 sequence (DNA): TGTGCCAGTAGTATCGGAGGGACTAGAGATGAGACCCAGTACTTC.

V gene TRBV6-1 combines with J gene TRBJ2-2; 9 bases fit TRBD2. The length of the CDR3 is 15 residues. Unmatched junction bases numbered 8, after V lost 6 bases and J lost 6 bases. CDR1 is MNHNS and CDR2 is SASEGT in the germline V gene. The CDR3 region has the DNA TGTGCCAGCAGCCTTAGGGCTAGCGGGGCCGGGGAGCTGTTTTTT. This translates into CASSLRASGAGELFF.

The V gene is TRBV5-1, the J gene TRBJ2-1; 10 positions match TRBD2. The CDR3 is 15 amino acids. The germline V gene encodes CDR1 SGHRS and CDR2 YFSETQ. V shed 7 bases, J shed 5 bases, and the junction held 9 bases outside the gene matches. The CDR3 DNA reads TGCGCCAGCTACCAAACTAGCGGGGTTGACAATGAGCAGTTCTTC. Protein: CASYQTSGVDNEQFF.

The V call is TRBV9, the J call TRBJ2-3, with TRBD2 matching 8 bases. The CDR3 has 14 residues. V dropped 2 bases and J dropped 5; count of bases not matched to a gene: 4. Germline V gene data show CDR1 as SGDLS and CDR2 as YYNGEE. CDR3 amino acids: CASSVRGGRDTQYF. In DNA form, the CDR3 reads TGTGCCAGCAGCGTTCGGGGGGGCCGAGATACGCAGTATTTT.

The chain uses TRBV7-9 and TRBJ2-1; D not resolved. CDR1 SEHNR and CDR2 FQNEAQ come from the germline V gene (reference sequence). CDR3 size: 11 residues. V lost 5 bases to trimming and J lost 7 bases, with 6 bases between them. The CDR3 bases are TGTGCCAGCAGCCTAACGAATGAGCAGTTCTTC. The encoded protein is CASSLTNEQFF.

The CDR3 loop is CASSQVGRGHEQYF. CDR3 sequence (DNA): TGCGCCAGCAGCCAAGTTGGGCGGGGGCACGAGCAGTACTTC. This chain connects TRBV4-1 to TRBJ2-7, with D perhaps TRBD2 (7 bases). Between the trimmed V and J ends, which lost 1 base and 5 bases, there was a span of 12 bases. The length of the CDR3 is 14 residues. Per germline, CDR1 MGHRA and CDR2 YSYEKL.

The chain recombines TRBV27 with TRBJ2-2; 9 bases are a match to TRBD1. There are 16 residues in the CDR3. Germline V gives CDR1 MNHEY, CDR2 SMNVEV (reference sequence). The ends lost 5 bases at V and 1 base at J; junction bases unmatched: 5. Here the CDR3 DNA reads TGTGCCAGCAGTCACCCGGGACAGGGGAACACCGGGGAGCTGTTTTTT. This encodes CASSHPGQGNTGELFF.

This clone was observed once. J is TRBJ1-2 and V is TRBV14, with D maybe TRBD1 (5 bases). This CDR3 contains 12 residues. The germline V gene has CDR1 SGHDN and CDR2 FVKESK. With 4 bases removed from V and 3 bases from J, the gap between germline ends came to 6 bases. The CDR3 loop reads CASSPGDYGYTF. CDR3 nucleotides: TGTGCCAGCAGCCCGGGGGACTATGGCTACACCTTC.

This rearrangement joins TRBV4-3 to TRBJ1-2; 10 bases line up with TRBD1. From germline, CDR1 is LGHNA and CDR2 YSLEER. Trimming at V came to 0 bases and at J to 9 bases, leaving 7 bases not matched to a gene. The CDR3 sequence is 15 residues long. CDR3 coding DNA: TGCGCCAGCAGCCAAGAGGACAGGGGGGGGAGCAGCTACACCTTC. The encoded protein is CASSQEDRGGSSYTF.

The V gene is TRBV4-3, the J gene TRBJ2-7, with TRBD2 as a possible D gene (7 bases). Germline CDR1 is LGHNA and CDR2 is YSLEER. V was pared by 3 bases and J by 0 bases, with 12 bases between. The CDR3 has 15 residues. CDR3 coding DNA: TGCGCCAGCAGCCATGAAGGGGGGGTCTCCTACGAGCAGTACTTC. It is translated as CASSHEGGVSYEQYF.

A few counts support this clone. The V and J genes are TRBV6-6 and TRBJ2-7, with D tentatively TRBD1 (5 bases). The CDR3 has 13 amino acids. Germline V gene data show CDR1 as MNHNY and CDR2 as SVGAGI (reference sequence). With 2 bases removed from V and 0 bases from J, the gap between germline ends came to 5 bases. CDR3 sequence reads: CASSYGASYEQYF. The CDR3 DNA is TGTGCCAGCAGTTACGGGGCCTCCTACGAGCAGTACTTC.

The CDR3 DNA follows: TGTGCCAGCAGTTTATCGGGCAGGGGGAGCATTCAGTACTTC. Translated: CASSLSGRGSIQYF. This chain joins TRBV28 and TRBJ2-4; 7 bases match TRBD1. CDR1 and CDR2 from the germline V gene are MDHEN and SYDVKM. The V and J ends lost 1 base and 9 bases, in that order; junction bases with no gene match: 6. The CDR3 loop spans 14 amino acids.

This clone was observed a handful of times. The chain joins TRBV6-6 to TRBJ1-1; 7 nucleotides line up with TRBD1. Germline CDR1 MNHNY, CDR2 SVGAGI (reference sequence). CDR3 size: 12 residues. V gave up 6 bases and J gave up 4 bases; unmatched junction bases: 2. The CDR3 nucleotides are TGTGCCAGCAGCACAGGGGCCACTGAAGCTTTCTTT. As protein: CASSTGATEAFF.

The V gene is TRBV5-4, the J gene TRBJ2-5; D gene ambiguous. The CDR3 is 15 residues long. Trimming took 2 bases from V and 2 from J, leaving 13 bases between them. The germline V gene encodes CDR1 SGHNT and CDR2 YYREEE (reference sequence). The CDR3 loop reads CASSFSSRVQETQYF. In DNA form, the CDR3 reads TGTGCCAGCAGCTTTTCTAGTCGGGTTCAAGAGACCCAGTACTTC.

This chain uses TRBV27 with TRBJ2-2, with D possibly matching TRBD1 (6 bases). Germline lookup yields CDR1 MNHEY and CDR2 SMNVEV (reference sequence). The CDR3 sequence is 16 residues long. Trimming removed 5 bases at V and 0 bases at J, with 13 bases between. The CDR3 loop reads CASSAQGWANTGELFF. The CDR3 DNA reads TGTGCCAGCAGTGCACAGGGATGGGCGAACACCGGGGAGCTGTTTTTT.

This clone was detected once. The chain uses TRBV4-1 and TRBJ1-5; D is unclear. CDR1 MGHRA and CDR2 YSYEKL come from the germline V gene. V was cut by 1 base and J by 8 bases, with 12 bases left in between. The CDR3 covers 14 residues. CDR3: CASSQGGLTEPQHF. The CDR3 DNA sequence: TGCGCCAGCAGCCAAGGAGGGTTAACGGAGCCCCAGCATTTT.

The chain uses TRBV27 and TRBJ2-3; 8 bases fit TRBD1. The length of the CDR3 is 15 residues. Germline values: CDR1 MNHEY, CDR2 SMNVEV (reference sequence). V shed 2 bases, J shed 6 bases, and the junction held 7 bases outside the gene matches. CDR3 coding DNA: TGTGCCAGCAGTTTAAGAGGCAGGGGGCTCGATACGCAGTATTTT. Its translation is CASSLRGRGLDTQYF.

The chain employs TRBV7-2 and TRBJ2-1; D is undetermined. This CDR3 is 13 amino acids long. Trimming left V 3 bases short and J 8 bases short, with 11 bases between. Germline V lookup: CDR1 SGHTA, CDR2 FQGNSA. The CDR3 DNA reads TGTGCCAGCAGCTTTTCCCTCGGAGATGAGCAGTTCTTC. Its translation: CASSFSLGDEQFF. The whole variable domain, remainder taken from reference TRBV7-2 and TRBJ2-1, is GAGVSQSPSNKVTEKGKDVELRCDPISGHTALYWYRQSLGQGLEFLIYFQGNSAPDKSGLPSDRFSAERTGGSVSTLTIQRTQQEDSAVYLCASSFSLGDEQFFGPGTRLTVL.

Turning to this clone: The junction differs from germline at one of its ends, possibly a read error. The V gene is TRBV7-7, the J gene TRBJ1-1, with no clear D. The germline V gene has CDR1 SSHAT and CDR2 FNYEAQ (reference sequence). CDR3 size: 14 residues. CDR3 sequence: CASSLEGSGTEAFF. In DNA, the CDR3 is TGTGCTAGCAGCTTAGAAGGGTCGGGGACTGAAGCTTTCTTT.

This sequence joins TRBV25-1 and TRBJ2-1; D might be TRBD2 (5 bases). Looked up from germline, CDR1 is MGHDK and CDR2 is SYGVNS. The ends were cut back, 4 bases at V and 9 bases at J, with 13 bases in the middle. This CDR3 is built from 13 residues. CDR3 bases: TGTGCCAGCAGTGTTGGGAGCGGCCTTGAGCAGTTCTTC. This codes for CASSVGSGLEQFF.

For this clone: At the DNA level, this CDR3 is encoded by other sequences in the same sample as well. V and J are TRBV7-2 and TRBJ2-7; 12 bases match TRBD2. Germline-derived CDR1 and CDR2 are SGHTA and FQGNSA. V lost 3 bases to trimming and J lost 2 bases; unmatched junction nucleotides: 2. The CDR3 is 15 amino acids. The CDR3 reads CASSLTSGGTYEQYF. CDR3 in DNA: TGTGCCAGCAGCTTGACTAGCGGGGGCACCTACGAGCAGTACTTC.

This clone was seen more than once but under ten times. The chain uses TRBV7-9 and TRBJ2-1; no reliable D call. The V gene's germline CDR1 is SEHNR and CDR2 FQNEAQ (reference sequence). The V end was cut by 1 base, the J end by 9 bases, with 4 bases between. CDR3 length: 11 amino acids. The CDR3 protein is CASSLGVEQFF. The CDR3 coding sequence is TGTGCCAGCAGCTTAGGAGTTGAGCAGTTCTTC. Drawing the rest from reference TRBV7-9 and TRBJ2-1, the complete variable domain is DTGVSQNPRHKITKRGQNVTFRCDPISEHNRLYWYRQTLGQGPEFLTYFQNEAQLEKSRLLSDRFSAERPKGSFSTLEIQRTEQGDSAMYLCASSLGVEQFFGPGTRLTVL.

The chain joins TRBV9 to TRBJ1-1; TRBD1 matches 7 bases. V was pared by 4 bases and J by 4 bases, with 10 bases of the junction left unmatched. The CDR3 runs 15 residues. In germline, CDR1 is SGDLS, CDR2 YYNGEE. The CDR3 protein is CASSPLEGAVTEAFF. In nucleotides, the CDR3 is TGTGCCAGCAGCCCCCTGGAGGGGGCGGTCACTGAAGCTTTCTTT.